The present entry profiles one TCR beta chain with its context. Its target is unknown. Deep TCR-beta sequencing used DNA from uncultured naive and memory CD4+ T cells. The assay was immunoSEQ multiplex PCR, and TCRdb's table has in-frame clones only and misses some. The sample has 60,000 or so clones, approximately 94% seen once; the top ten hold about 0.14%. This entry is derived from a study of CD4 T cells in relation to SARS-CoV-2 and coronaviruses. Study conclusions and caveats: SARS-CoV-2-driven expansion was significantly weaker in crossreactive than monoreactive clones. Memory recall responses, not primary responses primed in culture, are what the assay detects. Each donor contributed either pre-pandemic or post-infection samples, not both.

CD4+ T cells from unexposed donors were obtained before the COVID-19 pandemic (2011-2018). The sequenced sample consisted of naive CD4+ T cells from PBMCs. The subset: naive CD4+ T cells isolated by negative enrichment. The sequence came from a human donor in good health.

CDR3 bases: TGCGCCAGCAGCCAAGATGGGGACAGGGGGCTTCTCGACGAGCAGTACTTC. Its protein product is CASSQDGDRGLLDEQYF. This chain links TRBV4-1 with TRBJ2-7, with 12 bases lining up with TRBD1. With V trimmed by 0 bases and J by 5 bases, 8 bases remained unmatched. Germline CDR1 reads MGHRA; CDR2 reads YSYEKL. The CDR3 has 17 residues.